This entry features one T cell receptor (beta chain) sequence. After extraction with the RNeasy kit, about 0.5 to 1 ug of the RNA was reverse transcribed using random hexamers. TCRdb processed the immunoSEQ multiplex PCR reads anew with MiXCR; each CDR3 protein has one entry. This table has approximately 230,000 distinct CDR3 sequences, roughly 95% appearing once. This specimen belongs to a study of CD8 T cells in Susac syndrome. This sequence originates from a human donor with multiple sclerosis. The sample was CD4+ T cells from PBMCs.

CDR3 residues: CASRTGTATNYGYTF. The CDR3 DNA is TGTGCCAGCAGGACCGGGACAGCGACTAACTATGGCTACACCTTC. The chain employs TRBV2 and TRBJ1-2; 7 bases line up with TRBD1. Germline trimming cut 6 bases from V and 0 bases from J; bases unmatched to any gene: 7. Germline V lookup: CDR1 SNHLY, CDR2 FYNNEI. This CDR3 is built from 15 residues.